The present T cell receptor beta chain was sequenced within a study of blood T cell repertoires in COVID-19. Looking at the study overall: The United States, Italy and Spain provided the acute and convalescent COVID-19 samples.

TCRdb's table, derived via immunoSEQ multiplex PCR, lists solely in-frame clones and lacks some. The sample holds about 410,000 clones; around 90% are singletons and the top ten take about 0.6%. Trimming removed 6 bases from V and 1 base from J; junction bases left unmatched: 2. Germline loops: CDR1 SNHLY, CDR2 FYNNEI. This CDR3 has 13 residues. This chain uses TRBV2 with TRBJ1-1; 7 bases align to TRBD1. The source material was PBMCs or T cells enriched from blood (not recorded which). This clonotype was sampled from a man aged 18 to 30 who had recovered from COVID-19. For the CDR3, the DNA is TGTGCCAGCAGGGCAGGGGGGAACACTGAAGCTTTCTTT. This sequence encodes CASRAGGNTEAFF. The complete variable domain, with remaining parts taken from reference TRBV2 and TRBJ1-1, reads EPEVTQTPSHQVTQMGQEVILRCVPISNHLYFYWYRQILGQKVEFLVSFYNNEISEKSEIFDDQFSVERPDGSNFTLKIRSTKLEDSAMYFCASRAGGNTEAFFGQGTRLTVV.